This T cell receptor (beta chain) was sequenced for a study of shared clonotypes between healthy human individuals. The overall study: A couple of female and a few male donors aged 18 to 49 were enrolled. Each donor had three CD4 naive, three CD4 memory, two CD8 naive and one CD8 memory plate. Study observations and caveats: The researchers took only blood, and tissue repertoires probably look different.

Points on this clone: Its antigen remains unidentified.

The CDR3 runs 14 residues. V gave up 1 base and J gave up 8 bases, with 13 bases separating them. Germline V gene lookup returns CDR1 SGHRS and CDR2 YFSETQ. TCRdb's copy holds only in-frame clones and misses some; the assay was immunoSEQ multiplex PCR. The sample has some 2,500,000 clones, 93% seen once. Specimen: naive CD4+ T cells from PBMCs. Subset reported: CD45RA+ positively selected. This rearrangement joins TRBV5-1 to TRBJ2-1; D is unresolved. The sequence derives from a man aged 18 to 29 in good health. Some clones in this sample may be carry-over from other donors' samples. CDR3 sequence: CASSLTARQDEQFF. In DNA form, the CDR3 reads TGCGCCAGCAGCTTGACGGCCCGTCAAGATGAGCAGTTCTTC.